This T cell receptor beta chain originates from a study of long-term antiretroviral therapy in people with HIV. Study summary: Earliest sampling preceded the 2015 immediate-ART recommendation by about a decade. General study points: Therapy changes, viral resistance and ART adherence were not documented in the available data. The study found that diversity rose after ART but stayed below transplant donor controls.

Researchers report immunoSEQ v3.0 was run at survey level. The data were produced by immunoSEQ multiplex PCR, yet TCRdb's version contains in-frame clones alone and is incomplete. This table has under 20,000 clones, about four fifths appearing once. A remark on this clone: Its antigen is unidentified.

The germline V and J ends were trimmed by 6 bases and 10 bases, with 25 bases remaining between them. Per germline, CDR1 SGHAT and CDR2 FQNNGV. CDR3 length equals 17 residues. The chain recombines TRBV11-2 with TRBJ1-6; tentative D call: TRBD1 (6 bases). The sample consisted of unsorted PBMCs, taken 0.3 years after starting antiretroviral therapy. This clonotype originated in a woman in her fifties or sixties with HIV. The chain's CDR3 is CASRNGGGAVVWSPLHF. DNA of the CDR3: TGTGCCAGCAGAAACGGGGGGGGCGCGGTAGTATGGTCACCCCTCCACTTT.